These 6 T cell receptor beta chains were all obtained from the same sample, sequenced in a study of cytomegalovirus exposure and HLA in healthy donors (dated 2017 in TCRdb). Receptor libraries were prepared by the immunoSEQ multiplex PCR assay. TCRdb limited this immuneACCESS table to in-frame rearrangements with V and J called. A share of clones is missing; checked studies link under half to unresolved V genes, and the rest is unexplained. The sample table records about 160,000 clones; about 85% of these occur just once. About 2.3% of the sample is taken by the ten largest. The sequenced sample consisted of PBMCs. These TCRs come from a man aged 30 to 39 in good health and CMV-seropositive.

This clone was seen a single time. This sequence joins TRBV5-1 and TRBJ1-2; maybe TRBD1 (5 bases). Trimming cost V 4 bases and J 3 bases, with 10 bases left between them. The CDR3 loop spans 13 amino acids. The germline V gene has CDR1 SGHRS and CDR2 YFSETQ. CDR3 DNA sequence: TGCGCCAGCAGCCCGGACATCTACTATGGCTACACCTTC. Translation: CASSPDIYYGYTF.

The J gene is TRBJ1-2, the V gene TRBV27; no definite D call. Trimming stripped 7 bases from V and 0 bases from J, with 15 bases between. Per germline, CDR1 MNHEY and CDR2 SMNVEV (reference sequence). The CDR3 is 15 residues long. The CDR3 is CASTPGSPTNYGYTF. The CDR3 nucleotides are TGTGCCAGCACCCCGGGGAGCCCGACTAACTATGGCTACACCTTC.

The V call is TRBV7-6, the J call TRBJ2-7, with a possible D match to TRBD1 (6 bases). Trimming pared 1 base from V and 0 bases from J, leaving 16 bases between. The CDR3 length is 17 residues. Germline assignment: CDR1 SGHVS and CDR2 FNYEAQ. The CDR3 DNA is TGTGCCAGCAGCTTAGAGATGGCAGGGGCTCACTCCTACGAGCAGTACTTC. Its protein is CASSLEMAGAHSYEQYF.

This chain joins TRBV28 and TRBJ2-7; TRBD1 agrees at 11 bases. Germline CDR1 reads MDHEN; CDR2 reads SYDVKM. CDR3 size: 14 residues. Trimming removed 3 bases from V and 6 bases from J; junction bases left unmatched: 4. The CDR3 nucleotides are TGTGCCAGCAGTTTCCGGACAGGGGGCGGCGAGCAGTACTTC. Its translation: CASSFRTGGGEQYF.

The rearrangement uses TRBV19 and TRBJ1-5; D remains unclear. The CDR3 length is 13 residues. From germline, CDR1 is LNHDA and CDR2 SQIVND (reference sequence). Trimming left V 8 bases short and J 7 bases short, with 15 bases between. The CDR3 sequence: CASGEADWQPQHF. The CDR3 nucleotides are TGTGCCAGTGGGGAAGCGGATTGGCAGCCCCAGCATTTT.

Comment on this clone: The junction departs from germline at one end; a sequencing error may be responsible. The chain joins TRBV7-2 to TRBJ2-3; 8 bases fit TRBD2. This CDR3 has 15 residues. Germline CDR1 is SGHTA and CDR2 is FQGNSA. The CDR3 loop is CASSLAGLAFDTQYF. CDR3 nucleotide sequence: TGTGCCAGCAGCCTAGCGGGCCTCGCTTTCGATACGCAGTATTTT.